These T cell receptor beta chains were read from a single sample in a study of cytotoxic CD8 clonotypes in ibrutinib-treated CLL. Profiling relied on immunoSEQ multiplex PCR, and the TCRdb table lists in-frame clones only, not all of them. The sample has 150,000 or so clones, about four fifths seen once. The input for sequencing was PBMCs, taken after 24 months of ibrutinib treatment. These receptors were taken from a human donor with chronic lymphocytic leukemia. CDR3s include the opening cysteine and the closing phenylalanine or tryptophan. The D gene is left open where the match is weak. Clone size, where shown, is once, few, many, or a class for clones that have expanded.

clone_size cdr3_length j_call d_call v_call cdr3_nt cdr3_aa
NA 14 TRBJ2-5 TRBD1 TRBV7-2 TGTGCCAGCAGCCTCACAGGGGATCGAGAGACCCAGTACTTC CASSLTGDRETQYF
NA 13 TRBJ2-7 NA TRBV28 TGTGCCAGCAGTTTCCGCGGTCTATACGAGCAGTACTTC CASSFRGLYEQYF
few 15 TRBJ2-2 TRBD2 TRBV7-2 TGTGCCAAAACCGGGACTAGCGGGAGTGGCGGGGAGCTGTTTTTT CAKTGTSGSGGELFF
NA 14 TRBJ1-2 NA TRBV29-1 TGCAGCGTCCTGAGTCAGGGGACTAACTATGGCTACACCTTC CSVLSQGTNYGYTF
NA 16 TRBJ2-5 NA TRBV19 TGTGCCAGTAGTATTGGCGGCAGGGCGCCCCAAGAGACCCAGTACTTC CASSIGGRAPQETQYF
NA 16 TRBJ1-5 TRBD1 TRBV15 TGTGCCACCAGCAGAGCAAGGGAGACAGGGGCTCAGCCCCAGCATTTT CATSRARETGAQPQHF
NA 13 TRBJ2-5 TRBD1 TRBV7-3 TGTGCCAGCAGCTACAGGGGTACGGAGACCCAGTACTTC CASSYRGTETQYF
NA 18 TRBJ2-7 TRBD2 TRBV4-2 TGTGCCAGCAGCCTACAAACCGTTACTAGCGGAAGCTCCTACGAGCAGTACTTC CASSLQTVTSGSSYEQYF
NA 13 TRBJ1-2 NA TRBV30 TGTGCCTGGAGTCAGTTTCGGGGGGATGGCTACACCTTC CAWSQFRGDGYTF
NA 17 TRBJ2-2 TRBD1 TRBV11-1 TGTGCCAGCAGCCCTACCCCGGGACAGATAAGCACCGGGGAGCTGTTTTTT CASSPTPGQISTGELFF
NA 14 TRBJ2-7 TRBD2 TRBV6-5 TGTGCCAGCAGTTACAGCGGGAGGGCCTACGAGCAGTACTTC CASSYSGRAYEQYF
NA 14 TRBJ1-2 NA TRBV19 TGTGCCAGTAGTCCGACCACAGGGAACTATGGCTACACCTTC CASSPTTGNYGYTF
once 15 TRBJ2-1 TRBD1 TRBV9 TGTGCCAGCAGCGTTGGGCAGGGGGCTGTCTATGAGCAGTTCTTC CASSVGQGAVYEQFF
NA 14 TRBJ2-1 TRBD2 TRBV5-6 TGTGCCAGCAGCTGGCAGCGGGGCTACAATGAGCAGTTCTTC CASSWQRGYNEQFF
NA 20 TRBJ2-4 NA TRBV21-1 TGTGCCAGCCCCCAAGAGGATGCGGGGGGCTTATACCTAGCCAAAAACATTCAGTACTTC CASPQEDAGGLYLAKNIQYF
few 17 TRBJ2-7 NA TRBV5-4 TGTGCCAGCAGCTTAGGCCCACAGGGTACCCTCTCCTACGAGCAGTACTTC CASSLGPQGTLSYEQYF
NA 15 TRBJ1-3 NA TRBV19 TGTGCCAGTATCCCTGGATCGGCCTCTGGAAACACCATATATTTT CASIPGSASGNTIYF
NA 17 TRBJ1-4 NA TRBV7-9 TGTGCCAGCAGCTTAGATCTGAAGGGAGCCACTAATGAAAAACTGTTTTTT CASSLDLKGATNEKLFF
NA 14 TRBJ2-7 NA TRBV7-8 TGTGCCAGCAGCTCTTTTACAGGGACCTACGAGCAGTACTTC CASSSFTGTYEQYF
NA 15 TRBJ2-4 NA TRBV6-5 TGTGCCAGCAGTTTGGGGCGCTGGGCCAAAAACATTCAGTACTTC CASSLGRWAKNIQYF
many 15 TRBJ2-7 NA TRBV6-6 TGTGCCAGCAGCCCCCAGGGAGGGGGCCCCTACGAGCAGTACTTC CASSPQGGGPYEQYF
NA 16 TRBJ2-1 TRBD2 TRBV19 TGTGCCAGCAGAGGGGGGCGACTAGCGGGAGGAGGTGAGCAGTTCTTC CASRGGRLAGGGEQFF
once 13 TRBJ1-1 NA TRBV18 TGTGCCAGCTCACCCTCACGGGACGGTGAAGCTTTCTTT CASSPSRDGEAFF
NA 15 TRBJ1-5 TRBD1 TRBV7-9 TGTGCCAGCAGCATATACAGGGGGAGCAATCAGCCCCAGCATTTT CASSIYRGSNQPQHF
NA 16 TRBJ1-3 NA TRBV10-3 TGTGCCATCAGTGAGTCGAACGCGGGCTCTGGAAACACCATATATTTT CAISESNAGSGNTIYF
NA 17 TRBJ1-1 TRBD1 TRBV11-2 TGTGCCAGCAGCTTACCCCGGGGGACAGGGGGGGACACTGAAGCTTTCTTT CASSLPRGTGGDTEAFF
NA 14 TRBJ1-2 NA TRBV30 TGTGCCTGGAGTCACAAGGTTGCTAACTATGGCTACACCTTC CAWSHKVANYGYTF
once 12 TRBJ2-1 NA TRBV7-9 TGTGCCAGCAGTAGCCTCAGGGGTGAGCAGTTCTTC CASSSLRGEQFF
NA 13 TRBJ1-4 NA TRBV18 TGTGCCAGCTCCCCCGGCGCTAATGAAAAACTGTTTTTT CASSPGANEKLFF
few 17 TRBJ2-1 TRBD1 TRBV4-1 TGCGCCAGCAGCCAAAGAATGACCCGGACAGGGGCTAATGAGCAGTTCTTC CASSQRMTRTGANEQFF
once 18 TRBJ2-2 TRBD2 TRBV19 TGTGCCAGTAGTATAGTCCTAGCGGGAGGGTCCTTGACCGGGGAGCTGTTTTTT CASSIVLAGGSLTGELFF
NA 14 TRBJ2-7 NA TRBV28 TGTGCCAGCAGTTTACCGACAGGGAGGGGTGGCAGGGACTTC CASSLPTGRGGRDF
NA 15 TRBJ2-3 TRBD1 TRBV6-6 TGTGCCAGCACCTTGAAACAGGGGGCTAGGGATACGCAGTATTTT CASTLKQGARDTQYF
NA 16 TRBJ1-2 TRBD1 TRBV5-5 TGTGCCAGCAGCTTGGGAATCGGGACAGGGGGCTATGGCTACACCTTC CASSLGIGTGGYGYTF
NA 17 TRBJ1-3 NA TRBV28 TGTGCCAGCAGAAATATCGGGACCGACCTTTTTGGAAACACCATATATTTT CASRNIGTDLFGNTIYF
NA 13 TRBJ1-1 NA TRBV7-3 TGTGCCAGCAGCTTATCGAGAGAAACTGAAGCTTTCTTT CASSLSRETEAFF
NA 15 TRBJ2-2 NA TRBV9 TGTGCCAGCAGCGTAGGAGCGGGTCACACCGGGGAGCTGTTTTTT CASSVGAGHTGELFF
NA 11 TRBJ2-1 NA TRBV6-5 TGTGCCAGCAGTGAGTGGAGGGAGCAGTTCTTC CASSEWREQFF
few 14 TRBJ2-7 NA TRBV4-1 TGCGCCAGCCGACCGGGTCGGGGACACTACGAGCAGTACTTC CASRPGRGHYEQYF
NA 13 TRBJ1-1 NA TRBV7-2 TGTGCCAGCAGCTTGGGGCAGACCACTGAAGCTTTCTTT CASSLGQTTEAFF
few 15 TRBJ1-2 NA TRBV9 TGTGCCAGCAGCGTAGGGGGGGGCCCCTCGCGGGGCTACACCTTC CASSVGGGPSRGYTF
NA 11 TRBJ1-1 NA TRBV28 TGTGCCAGTCAGGGGAACACTGAAGCTTTCTTT CASQGNTEAFF
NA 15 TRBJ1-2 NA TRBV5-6 TGTGCCAGCAGCGCCACCGGGACGGGAAACTATGGCTACACCTTC CASSATGTGNYGYTF
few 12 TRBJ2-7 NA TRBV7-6 TGTGCCAGCAGCTTAGGAGTAGGCGAGCAGTACTTC CASSLGVGEQYF
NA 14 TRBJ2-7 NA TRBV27 TGTGCCAGCCGCCCCCAGGGAAAGTCCTACGAGCAGTACTTC CASRPQGKSYEQYF
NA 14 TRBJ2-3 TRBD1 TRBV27 TGTGCCAGCACCTGGGGGACAGGGGCAGATACGCAGTATTTT CASTWGTGADTQYF
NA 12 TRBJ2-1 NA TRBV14 TGTGCCAGCAGCCAAGATCGCGATGAGCAGTTCTTC CASSQDRDEQFF
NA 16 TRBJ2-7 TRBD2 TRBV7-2 TGTGCCAGCAGCTTAGTAGGGCTAGCGGGAGCCGACGAGCAGTACTTC CASSLVGLAGADEQYF
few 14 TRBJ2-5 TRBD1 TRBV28 TGTGCCAGCATTCGACAGGGGGGGGAAGAGACCCAGTACTTC CASIRQGGEETQYF
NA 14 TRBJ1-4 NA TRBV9 TGTGCCAGCAGCGTAGGGGGGAGTAATGAAAAACTGTTTTTT CASSVGGSNEKLFF
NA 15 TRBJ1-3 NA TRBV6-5 TGTGCCAGCACCGTGGGGGGGCCCTCTGGAAACACCATATATTTT CASTVGGPSGNTIYF
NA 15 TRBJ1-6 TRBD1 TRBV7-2 TGTGCCAGCAGACGCCGGGACAGGTCTTTCTCACCCCTCCACTTT CASRRRDRSFSPLHF
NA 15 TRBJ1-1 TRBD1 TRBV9 TGTGCCAGCAGCGTAGCGGGGACAGGGCGGACTGAAGCTTTCTTT CASSVAGTGRTEAFF
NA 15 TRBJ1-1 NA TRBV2 TGTGCCAGCAGTGAAGATATCGGACGGAACACTGAAGCTTTCTTT CASSEDIGRNTEAFF
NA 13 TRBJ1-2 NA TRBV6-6 TGTGCCAGCACCCGGCTGATACTTTATGGCTACACCTTC CASTRLILYGYTF
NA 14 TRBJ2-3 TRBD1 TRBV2 TGTGCCAGCAGTGAAGGGGGACAGGGTTGGACGCAGTATTTT CASSEGGQGWTQYF
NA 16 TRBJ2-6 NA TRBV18 TGTGCCAGCTCACCACAGGGGGAATCTGGGGCCAACGTCCTGACTTTC CASSPQGESGANVLTF
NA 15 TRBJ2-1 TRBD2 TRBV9 TGTGCCAGCAGCTACATTAGCGGGAGCTGGAATGAGCAGTTCTTC CASSYISGSWNEQFF
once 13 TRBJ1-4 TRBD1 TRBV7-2 TGTGCCAGTACGCGGGACAGGAACGAAAAACTGTTTTTT CASTRDRNEKLFF
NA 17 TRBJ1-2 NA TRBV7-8 TGTGCCAGCAGCTTAGAGAGGAGTCGAGGTCGCCGGGGTGGCTACACCTTC CASSLERSRGRRGGYTF